Given below is one T cell receptor (beta chain) in context. In its sample, this clone was seen a few times. It lacks a known antigen. Base quality data are lacking; no much larger clone is found one base away. The method behind the library was the immunoSEQ multiplex PCR assay. The multiplex PCR relied on a mix of 60 forward primers for TCR Vbeta segments and 13 reverse primers for TCR Jbeta segments. A multiplex PCR assay on genomic DNA amplified the CDR3 region of rearranged TCR beta genes. Amplified TCR beta libraries were sequenced as 87-base-pair reads on the Illumina HiSeq System. The paper's data handling went like this. A later analysis tallied 75 million to 95 million unique TCR beta chains across the 640 or so repertoires, and approximately 11 million of those chains were shared by two or more donors. Raw reads were error-corrected and collapsed into unique sequences by a nearest-neighbor algorithm in which closely related sequences were merged to remove PCR and sequencing errors. V, D and J gene segments were assigned by aligning CDR3 sequences to IMGT reference sequences. For a sequence to be retained, a match of at least six nucleotides was required to both a V gene segment and a J gene segment. A rearrangement was called productive if the CDR3 had no stop codons and remained in frame with V and J, and every other rearrangement was called non-productive. Following IMGT convention, CDR3 was defined as the stretch from the second conserved V-encoded cysteine up to the conserved J-encoded phenylalanine. Sequences without an unambiguous match to a single V gene segment were excluded from the earlier analysis of several hundred of the donors. In an earlier analysis of approximately 590 of the donors, a V segment was called functional when productive rearrangements were above 56.7%, and segregating when the standard deviation between donors exceeded 5%. A statistical classification framework was built to diagnose cytomegalovirus status from the catalog of TCR beta chain sequences. In a later analysis, V and J genes were assigned by comparing TCR nucleotide sequences against IMGT/GENE-DB human TR gene sequences. Using the TCRdist pipeline, a later analysis assigned CDR3 sequences along with most-parsimonious VDJ recombination scenarios. In a later analysis, each TCR beta chain was defined by its CDR3 amino acid sequence together with its V-gene family, and reads without a unique V-gene family were excluded. To address suspected cross-contamination and a sequencing artifact, a later analysis removed around 590 highly shared, low-generation-probability nucleotide sequences. In a later analysis, a clonal expansion index for each public chain was calculated from normalized within-repertoire ranks of inferred template counts. A later analysis computed generation probabilities with a VDJ recombination model fitted to out-of-frame rearrangements, and checked the results against IGoR. In a later analysis, hypergeometric tests were used to score TCR-TCR, TCR-HLA and TCR-CMV co-occurrence, with a repertoire-size bias correction applied to TCR pairs. False discovery rates were estimated in a later analysis by permuting HLA or CMV assignments 20 times. In a later analysis, co-occurring TCRs were grouped with DBSCAN, and TCRdist sequence similarity was added when clustering was performed within HLA-allele-positive subsets. Repertoires with fewer than 30,000 or more than 120,000 public chains were left out of co-occurrence clustering, as were several repertoires with anomalous nucleotide sharing. TCRdb retrieved this table from immuneACCESS and kept in-frame rearrangements only. Not all clones are present; in checked studies, unresolved V genes account for under half, and no reason is known for the remainder. The V and J calls and clone size were taken over from that table, and D and trimming were inferred from the DNA. For this sample the table gives around 230,000 clones, of which around 80% were detected only once. The top ten hold around 0.45% of the sample.

The data belong to a study of cytomegalovirus exposure and HLA in healthy donors (dated by TCRdb to 2015 to 2018). As for the study more broadly: In an earlier analysis of some 550 of the donors, under 300 Gb of sequence data and approximately 120 million unique TCR beta sequences from about 190 million T cells were reported. The number of donors typed differed by locus, with about 629-630 for A, B, C, DRB1 and DQB1, roughly 520 for DQA1, 600 to 610 for DPA1, and around 450 for DPB1. Among a few hundred genotyped donors of the cohort, an average of approximately 240,000 unique TCR beta nucleotide sequences were sequenced per donor, about a sixth of them non-productive. To study patterns of TCR occurrence, a later analysis re-analyzed previously published TCR beta repertoires from just over 650 donors and added high-resolution HLA genotyping. To predict cytomegalovirus infection status, the study brought together high-throughput TCR immunosequencing, statistical association of individual TCRs with disease status, and machine learning. Of the approximately 400 genotyped donors, roughly 80% fell in the genetic ancestry cluster associated with self-reported Caucasian donors. An early release that covered about 600 HLA-typed donors contained approximately 300 gigabases of sequencing data and about 93 million unique TCR sequences. A later genetic analysis took genome-wide SNP genotypes for about 65% of the 666 donors and used that subset as a discovery cohort. The aim of the study was to test whether cataloging public T cell receptors could identify signatures of past pathogen exposure. All discovery cohort repertoires had been generated on a single sequencing platform. Using immunosequencing, the study profiled T cell repertoires from 550 to 750 subjects and related those repertoires to cytomegalovirus serostatus. Rather than using new phenotypic data, the later analysis identified candidate immune exposures from TCR beta sequences and from how often those sequences occurred across donors. Because of strong linkage in the cohort, 5 or 6 DR-DQ haplotypes were treated as single units for association and clustering. HLA typing covered class I and class II loci at four-digit resolution. To decide whether each TCR beta V gene segment behaved as functional or pseudogenic, an earlier analysis of some 600 of the donors relied on high-throughput TCR beta sequencing. Donor age, sex, ethnicity and CMV serostatus were compiled together with the repertoire data. A separate validation cohort of about 110 different subjects was used in addition to the roughly 620-subject first cohort.

Study-wide findings and limitations: Correlated functional status among segregating V segments might reflect linkage disequilibrium, but an unknown experimental factor could not be ruled out. The only immune exposure information available for the cohort was CMV serostatus. Because counts were too low, seventeen rarely observed V segments, including chromosome 9 orphons, were left out of the earlier analysis of approximately 580 of the donors. Most TCR sequences were observed very rarely across donors, whereas some public TCRs were present in many individuals. Roughly uniform sequencing depth across donors was assumed in presence/absence analyses, although this assumption may not hold. HLA typing was unavailable for some donors at each locus, so association tests used only the typed subset. In a later analysis, 16,951 TCR beta sequences were associated with specific HLA alleles at a false discovery rate of 0.05. The cohort was sequenced for TCR beta chains only, and without alpha or paired-chain data the features that could be detected were limited. A few of the identified cytomegalovirus-associated TCR beta chains were confirmed in vitro to be specific for cytomegalovirus antigens. The authors suggested that the approach could potentially be generalized to other disease states and immunological phenotypes. A later genetic analysis reported fewer N-insertions in productive TCRs among donors in an Asian-associated ancestry cluster than the 666-donor mean. A later analysis reported that several top co-occurrence clusters appeared linked to parvovirus B19, influenza, CMV and Epstein-Barr virus. Some IMGT-functional V segments, including TRBV6-2 and TRBV6-3, could not be told apart with the 87-base-pair reads, so those segments were excluded. A group of highly shared sequence variants was considered likely to be a technical artifact of the sequencing pipeline. A further reported finding was that TCR beta sequences accurately predicted the HLA-A and HLA-B alleles for most subjects in the first cohort. V-gene and J-gene trimming of TCR beta chains was associated with a missense DCLRE1C variant in a later genetic analysis, and the association was replicated in an independent cohort. An earlier analysis of approximately 570 of the donors showed that most TCR beta V segments appeared in productive rearrangements either about 87% or about 30% of the time, which broadly matched IMGT annotations. Assigning TCR associations to individual alleles was difficult when HLA alleles, especially DR and DQ, strongly co-occurred. Most CMV-associated TCR beta chains appeared to be HLA-restricted in a later analysis, and the HLA associations seemed to be driven largely by CMV exposure. The study listed 150 to 200 TCR beta chains as associated with cytomegalovirus. According to a later analysis, TCR association rates differed among HLA loci, with DRB1 alleles showing the most associated TCRs and HLA-C alleles showing the fewest. In a later analysis, HLA-associated TCR beta chains were found to be more clonally expanded and to have lower generation probabilities than equally common non-associated chains. Cytomegalovirus status was reported to be diagnosed by the classifier with high specificity and sensitivity in both the original and validation cohorts.

In total, 500 to 700 healthy bone marrow donors made up the cohort. At the time of sampling, all cohort members were nominally healthy, though unrecorded immune exposures were likely present. The donor tested CMV seronegative, placing the donor among the 350 to 400 seronegative members of the cohort. Every donor gave a peripheral blood sample, and the peripheral blood mononuclear cells from that sample were used for TCR beta sequencing. Genomic DNA was extracted from the blood cell samples with the Qiagen DNeasy Blood Extraction Kit. CDR1 is given as SEHNR and CDR2 as FQNEAQ, both from the germline V gene (reference sequence). Measured from the cysteine to the phenylalanine, the CDR3 is 14 residues long. CDR3 DNA only is kept here, 42 bases in frame from base 1. V lost 3 bases and J lost 2 bases; the stretch between them is 10 bases long.

Recombination linked TRBV7-9 to TRBJ1-1; the D gene cannot be resolved reliably. The origin of this receptor is a boy aged 5-17 years in good health and CMV-seronegative. The sample was PBMCs. The bases read TGTGCCAGCAGCTTGAACCGGGGAAACACTGAAGCTTTCTTT. It is translated as CASSLNRGNTEAFF.